Following are 18 T cell receptor beta chains from one sample sequenced in a study of cytomegalovirus exposure and HLA in healthy donors. In the PCR, 60 Vbeta and 13 Jbeta primers were used. Profiling relied on immunoSEQ multiplex PCR, and the TCRdb table lists in-frame clones only, not all of them. The sample includes 180,000 or so clones, roughly 84% of them seen just once. What was sequenced was PBMCs. These receptors all stem from a male donor in good health and CMV-seronegative.

The chain recombines TRBV7-2 with TRBJ2-2; tentatively, D is TRBD2 (7 bases). The germline CDR1 and CDR2 sequences are SGHTA and FQGNSA. Trimming removed 10 bases from V and 7 bases from J, with 25 bases in between. The CDR3 length is 16 residues. The CDR3 spells CATTHGRGGLYGELFF. CDR3 sequence (DNA): TGTGCCACCACCCATGGGAGGGGGGGCCTCTACGGGGAGCTGTTTTTT.

The rearrangement joins TRBV7-3 to TRBJ2-5; perhaps TRBD1 as D (5 bases). This CDR3 has 14 residues. Germline V gene sequence: CDR1 SGHTA, CDR2 FQGTGA. The V end was cut by 0 bases, the J end by 7 bases, with 12 bases between. CDR3: CASSLTRQSTTQYF. The CDR3 nucleotides are TGTGCCAGCAGCTTAACGAGACAGTCCACGACCCAGTACTTC.

The rearrangement joins TRBV6-5 to TRBJ1-1, with 7 bases aligning to TRBD1. The V gene end was trimmed by 2 bases and the J gene end by 8 bases; junction bases not matched to a gene: 5. The CDR3 is made up of 13 amino acids. The germline gives CDR1 MNHEY, CDR2 SVGAGI. CDR3 region: CASSYGQVGEAFF. CDR3 in DNA: TGTGCCAGCAGTTACGGACAGGTCGGCGAAGCTTTCTTT.

This clone was recorded a few times. The chain couples TRBV19 to TRBJ2-7; D gene uncertain. The CDR3 covers 15 residues. Germline V lookup: CDR1 LNHDA, CDR2 SQIVND (reference sequence). V shed 0 bases and J shed 6 bases, with 15 bases lying between them. The CDR3 bases are TGTGCCAGTAGTATAGATCGTGGTCAGGTCGGCGAGCAGTACTTC. This sequence encodes CASSIDRGQVGEQYF.

This clone was observed a single time. This chain joins TRBV7-2 and TRBJ2-7; D ambiguous. The CDR3 totals 13 residues. Germline CDR1 and CDR2: SGHTA and FQGNSA. Between the trimmed V and J ends, which lost 2 bases and 6 bases, there was a span of 11 bases. CDR3 amino acids: CASSLKAGPEQYF. CDR3 DNA sequence: TGTGCCAGCAGCTTAAAGGCTGGGCCCGAGCAGTACTTC.

The CDR3 is CASSQDHGGLNEQYF. Written as DNA, the CDR3 is TGCGCCAGCAGCCAAGATCACGGGGGGTTAAACGAGCAGTACTTC. This chain joins TRBV4-1 and TRBJ2-7; 7 nucleotides align to TRBD2. Unmatched junction bases numbered 7, after V lost 0 bases and J lost 5 bases. The CDR3 is 15 amino acids. Germline V gene sequence: CDR1 MGHRA, CDR2 YSYEKL.

This chain joins TRBV6-5 and TRBJ1-5, with 8 bases lining up with TRBD1. V was pared by 6 bases and J by 2 bases, with 6 bases of the junction left unmatched. Germline V gene data show CDR1 as MNHEY and CDR2 as SVGAGI. This CDR3 has 15 amino acids. For the CDR3, the DNA is TGTGCCAGCAGGCGACAGGGGTTTGGCAATCAGCCCCAGCATTTT. Its translation: CASRRQGFGNQPQHF.

The rearrangement uses TRBV7-2 and TRBJ1-2; D gene uncertain. Germline-derived CDR1 and CDR2 are SGHTA and FQGNSA. V shed 0 bases and J shed 5 bases, with 16 bases lying between them. CDR3 size: 16 residues. CDR3 DNA: TGTGCCAGCAGCTTAGCGCCCGGGGATATAGGTTATGGCTACACCTTC. Translated: CASSLAPGDIGYGYTF. Filled out from reference TRBV7-2 and TRBJ1-2, the complete variable domain reads GAGVSQSPSNKVTEKGKDVELRCDPISGHTALYWYRQSLGQGLEFLIYFQGNSAPDKSGLPSDRFSAERTGGSVSTLTIQRTQQEDSAVYLCASSLAPGDIGYGYTFGSGTRLTVV.

The J gene is TRBJ2-3, the V gene TRBV9; D gene unclear. The V end lost 0 bases, the J end lost 3 bases, and 8 bases lay between the germline ends. The CDR3 consists of 14 residues. Germline CDR1 is SGDLS and CDR2 is YYNGEE. CDR3 region: CASSVAPVTDTQYF. The CDR3 DNA reads as TGTGCCAGCAGCGTAGCCCCAGTGACAGATACGCAGTATTTT.

CDR3 sequence (DNA): TGTGCCAGCAGGTATGACGGACAATATAGATCTCGCTCTGGGGCCAACGTCCTGACTTTC. It specifies CASRYDGQYRSRSGANVLTF. The chain combines TRBV27 with TRBJ2-6; D is perhaps TRBD1 (5 bases). The CDR3 loop spans 20 amino acids. Germline V CDR1 and CDR2: MNHEY, SMNVEV (reference sequence). V was pared by 6 bases and J by 0 bases, with 24 bases between. Using reference TRBV27 and TRBJ2-6 for the parts outside the CDR3, the full variable domain is EAQVTQNPRYLITVTGKKLTVTCSQNMNHEYMSWYRQDPGLGLRQIYYSMNVEVTDKGDVPEGYKVSRKEKRNFPLILESPSPNQTSLYFCASRYDGQYRSRSGANVLTFGAGSRLTVL.

The chain uses TRBV10-3 and TRBJ2-5; possible D gene TRBD1, 6 bases. The CDR3 sequence is 16 residues long. The germline V gene encodes CDR1 ENHRY and CDR2 SYGVKD. Trimming removed 6 bases at V and 5 bases at J, with 22 bases between. CDR3 region: CAIRPSVGQRGETQYF. The CDR3, as DNA: TGTGCCATCAGACCGAGTGTAGGACAGCGAGGGGAGACCCAGTACTTC.

This chain joins TRBV9 and TRBJ2-1; 11 positions match TRBD2. The CDR3 sequence is 18 residues long. V lost 4 bases and J lost 7; bases outside the gene matches: 16. CDR1 and CDR2 from the germline V gene are SGDLS and YYNGEE. The DNA for the CDR3 is TGTGCCAGCAGCCTAGACCCTAATAGCGGGAGGGCCGGGAATGAGCAGTTCTTC. Encoded protein: CASSLDPNSGRAGNEQFF.

In its sample, this clone was seen once. V and J are TRBV9 and TRBJ2-5, with a possible D match to TRBD2 (5 bases). The CDR3 is 13 amino acids. Germline V gene sequence: CDR1 SGDLS, CDR2 YYNGEE. V was shortened by 3 bases and J by 11 bases, with 17 bases between the two germline ends. CDR3 loop: CASSDHGPREQYF. The CDR3 region has the DNA TGTGCCAGCAGCGACCATGGACCCCGGGAACAGTACTTC.

The V and J genes are TRBV28 and TRBJ2-1; 15 bases line up with TRBD2. This CDR3 spans 18 amino acids. V dropped 7 bases and J dropped 0; count of bases not matched to a gene: 7. CDR1 is MDHEN and CDR2 is SYDVKM in the germline V gene. The CDR3 loop reads CASIPGLAGGSSYNEQFF. In DNA form, the CDR3 reads TGTGCCAGCATCCCGGGACTAGCGGGGGGCAGCTCCTACAATGAGCAGTTCTTC.

The chain employs TRBV7-9 and TRBJ1-2, with 8 bases that match TRBD1. The CDR3 runs 18 residues. The J segment lost 5 bases and the V segment lost 4 bases, leaving 18 bases of the junction unmatched. Germline V CDR1 and CDR2: SEHNR, FQNEAQ (reference sequence). The CDR3 region has the DNA TGTGCCAGCAGCTGGGGGGGGGACAGGACCTCTCAGAGGTATGGCTACACCTTC. Protein: CASSWGGDRTSQRYGYTF.

The chain combines TRBV7-9 with TRBJ1-5; unclear D gene. This CDR3 comprises 14 residues. Germline CDR1 SEHNR, CDR2 FQNEAQ (reference sequence). Trimming removed 3 bases from V and 10 bases from J, with 16 bases in between. The DNA for the CDR3 is TGTGCCAGCAGCTTTGGAGCAGTAAGAATACCCCAGCATTTT. This gives the protein CASSFGAVRIPQHF.

The rearrangement joins TRBV6-1 to TRBJ2-5, with 7 nucleotides matching TRBD1. The V and J ends lost 8 bases and 1 base, in that order; junction bases with no gene match: 10. The CDR3 is 15 residues long. The germline gives CDR1 MNHNS, CDR2 SASEGT. As DNA, the CDR3 is TGTGCCAGCCTGGGGGTAGACAGGGTCCAAGAGACCCAGTACTTC. Translated: CASLGVDRVQETQYF.

The rearrangement uses TRBV11-2 and TRBJ2-1, with a weak D call TRBD2 (5 bases). There are 13 residues in the CDR3. Trimming removed 5 bases from V and 8 bases from J, with 13 bases in between. Germline-derived CDR1 and CDR2 are SGHAT and FQNNGV. CDR3 region: CASSPGIKDEQFF. The CDR3 bases are TGTGCCAGCAGCCCCGGGATCAAGGATGAGCAGTTCTTC. The variable domain in full, completed from reference TRBV11-2 and TRBJ2-1, reads EAGVAQSPRYKIIEKRQSVAFWCNPISGHATLYWYQQILGQGPKLLIQFQNNGVVDDSQLPKDRFSAERLKGVDSTLKIQPAKLEDSAVYLCASSPGIKDEQFFGPGTRLTVL.